This TCR beta chain was profiled in a study of neurological immune-mediated disorders. Study results and caveats: A possible signature appeared as one related-CDR3 cluster, in which phylogenetic grouping placed the repertoires of 18 of 34 multiple sclerosis patients.

The V and J ends lost 8 bases and 0 bases respectively, with 14 bases between them. The CDR3 sequence is 15 residues long. Synthesis of cDNA was performed by 5'RACE using 10-nucleotide random UMIs. TCRdb called the 5' RACE reads again in MiXCR, with one record for every CDR3 protein. Among 40,000 to 50,000 distinct CDR3 sequences, about 2% were seen once, and the ten largest hold 2% to 2.5%. This clonotype was recorded many times. The antigen remains undetermined. The source of this sequence is a woman aged 40 to 50 with multiple sclerosis. The rearrangement joins TRBV12-3 or TRBV12-4 to TRBJ1-5; possible D gene TRBD1, 6 bases. The sample was PBMCs. The CDR3 DNA reads as TGTGCCAGCGGCGAAGGGGGGTTTAGCAATCAGCCCCAGCATTTT. Its protein product is CASGEGGFSNQPQHF.